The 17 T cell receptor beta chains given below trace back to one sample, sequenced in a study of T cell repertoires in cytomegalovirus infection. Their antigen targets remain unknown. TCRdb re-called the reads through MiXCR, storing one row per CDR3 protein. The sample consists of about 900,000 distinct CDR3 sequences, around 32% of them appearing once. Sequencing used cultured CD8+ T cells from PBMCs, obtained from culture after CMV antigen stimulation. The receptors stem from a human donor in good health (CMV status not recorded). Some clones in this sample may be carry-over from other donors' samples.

The CDR3 DNA reads TGTGCCAGCCAGCAGTGGACAGGGGGCGGTGAGCAGTTCTTC. Translation: CASQQWTGGGEQFF. This sequence joins TRBV27 and TRBJ2-1; 11 nucleotides line up with TRBD1. Germline V gene data show CDR1 as MNHEY and CDR2 as SMNVEV (reference sequence). J was trimmed by 9 bases and V by 8 bases; bases with no gene match: 9. The CDR3 covers 14 residues.

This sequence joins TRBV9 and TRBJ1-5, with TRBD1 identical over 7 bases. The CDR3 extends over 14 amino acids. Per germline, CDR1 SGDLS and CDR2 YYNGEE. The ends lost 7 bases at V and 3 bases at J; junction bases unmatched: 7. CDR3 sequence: CASGTGQLNQPQHF. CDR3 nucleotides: TGTGCCAGCGGGACGGGACAGCTCAATCAGCCCCAGCATTTT.

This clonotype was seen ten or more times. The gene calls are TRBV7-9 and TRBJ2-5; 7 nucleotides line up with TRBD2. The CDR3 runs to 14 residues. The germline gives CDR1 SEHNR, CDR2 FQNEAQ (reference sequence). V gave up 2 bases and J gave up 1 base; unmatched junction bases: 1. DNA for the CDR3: TGTGCCAGCAGCTTATCGGGGGGCCAAGAGACCCAGTACTTC. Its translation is CASSLSGGQETQYF.

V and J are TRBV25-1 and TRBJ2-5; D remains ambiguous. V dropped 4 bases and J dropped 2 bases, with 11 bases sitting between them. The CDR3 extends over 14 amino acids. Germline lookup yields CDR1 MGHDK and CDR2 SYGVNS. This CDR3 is CASSVPGVQETQYF. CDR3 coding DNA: TGTGCCAGCAGTGTGCCCGGAGTTCAAGAGACCCAGTACTTC.

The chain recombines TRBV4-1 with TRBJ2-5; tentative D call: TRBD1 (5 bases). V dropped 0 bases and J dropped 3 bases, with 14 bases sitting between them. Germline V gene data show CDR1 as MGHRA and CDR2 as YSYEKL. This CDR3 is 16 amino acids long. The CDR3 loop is CASSQDAGPSEETQYF. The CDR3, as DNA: TGCGCCAGCAGCCAAGATGCAGGGCCGTCCGAAGAGACCCAGTACTTC.

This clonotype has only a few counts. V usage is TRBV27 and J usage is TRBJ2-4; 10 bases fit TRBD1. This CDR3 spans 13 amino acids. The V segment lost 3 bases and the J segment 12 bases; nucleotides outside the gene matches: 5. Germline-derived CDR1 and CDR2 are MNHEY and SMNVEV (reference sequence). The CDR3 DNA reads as TGTGCCAGCAGTTTTTTGGGACAGGGGTATCAGTACTTC. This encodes CASSFLGQGYQYF.

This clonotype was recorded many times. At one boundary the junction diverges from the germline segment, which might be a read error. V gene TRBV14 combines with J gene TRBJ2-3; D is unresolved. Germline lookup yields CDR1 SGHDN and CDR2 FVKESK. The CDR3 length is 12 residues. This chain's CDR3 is CASSQGPDRRHF. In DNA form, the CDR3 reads TGTGCCAGCAGCCAAGGGCCCGACCGCAGGCATTTT.

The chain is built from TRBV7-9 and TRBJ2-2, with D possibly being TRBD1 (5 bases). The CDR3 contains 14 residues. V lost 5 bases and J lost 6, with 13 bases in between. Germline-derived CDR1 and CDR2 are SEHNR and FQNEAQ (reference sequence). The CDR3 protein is CASSNQGYSGELFF. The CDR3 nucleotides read TGTGCCAGCAGCAACCAGGGTTACTCCGGGGAGCTGTTTTTT.

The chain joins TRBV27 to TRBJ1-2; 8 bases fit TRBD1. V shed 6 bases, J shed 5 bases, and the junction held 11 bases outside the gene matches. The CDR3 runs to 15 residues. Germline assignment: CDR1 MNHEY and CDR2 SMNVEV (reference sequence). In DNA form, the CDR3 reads TGTGCCAGCAGCTCCACCCCAGGGGGCTGGTATGGCTACACCTTC. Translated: CASSSTPGGWYGYTF.

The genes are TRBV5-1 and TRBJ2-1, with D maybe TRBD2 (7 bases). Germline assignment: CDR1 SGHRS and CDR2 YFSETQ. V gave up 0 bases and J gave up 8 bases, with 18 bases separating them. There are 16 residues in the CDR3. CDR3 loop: CASSLALGGARYEQFF. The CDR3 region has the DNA TGCGCCAGCAGCTTGGCCTTGGGGGGGGCCCGGTATGAGCAGTTCTTC.

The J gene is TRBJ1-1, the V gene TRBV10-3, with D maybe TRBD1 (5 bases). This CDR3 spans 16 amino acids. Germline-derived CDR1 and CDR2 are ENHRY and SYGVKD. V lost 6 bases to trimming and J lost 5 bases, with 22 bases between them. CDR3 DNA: TGTGCCATCAGGGACCCTGGTTCGGGGCTGGGGACTGAAGCTTTCTTT. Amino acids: CAIRDPGSGLGTEAFF.

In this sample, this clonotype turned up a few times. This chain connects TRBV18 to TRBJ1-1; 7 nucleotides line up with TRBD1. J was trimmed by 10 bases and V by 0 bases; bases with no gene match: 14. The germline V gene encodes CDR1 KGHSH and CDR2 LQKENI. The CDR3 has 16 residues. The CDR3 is CASSPPDRTPLDGAFF. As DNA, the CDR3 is TGTGCCAGCTCACCACCGGACAGGACCCCTTTAGACGGAGCTTTCTTT.

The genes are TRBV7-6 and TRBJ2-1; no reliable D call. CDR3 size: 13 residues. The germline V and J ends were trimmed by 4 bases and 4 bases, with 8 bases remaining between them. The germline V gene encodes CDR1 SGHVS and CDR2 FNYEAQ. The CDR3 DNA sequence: TGTGCCAGCAGCTCTGGGGAATACAATGAGCAGTTCTTC. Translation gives CASSSGEYNEQFF.

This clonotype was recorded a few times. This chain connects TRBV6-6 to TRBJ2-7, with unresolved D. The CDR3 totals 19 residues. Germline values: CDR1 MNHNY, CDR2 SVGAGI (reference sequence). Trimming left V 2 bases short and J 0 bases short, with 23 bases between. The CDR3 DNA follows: TGTGCCAGCAGTTACCTACCCGTTTCCCAGTCTACCCCCTCCTACGAGCAGTACGTC. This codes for CASSYLPVSQSTPSYEQYV.

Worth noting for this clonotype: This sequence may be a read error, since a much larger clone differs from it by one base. CDR3: CVSTFRVAVTEAFF. The CDR3 DNA follows: TGTGTCAGTACCTTCAGGGTGGCAGTTACTGAAGCTTTCTTT. The chain has TRBV19 and TRBJ1-1; the D gene is possibly TRBD1 (5 bases). The CDR3 has 14 amino acids. Germline CDR1 reads LNHDA; CDR2 reads SQIVND (reference sequence).

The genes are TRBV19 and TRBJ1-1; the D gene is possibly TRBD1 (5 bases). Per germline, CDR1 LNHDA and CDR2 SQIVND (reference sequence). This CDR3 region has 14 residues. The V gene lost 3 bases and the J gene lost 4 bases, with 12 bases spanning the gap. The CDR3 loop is CASSIGTGGTEAFF. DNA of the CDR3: TGTGCCAGTAGTATCGGGACGGGGGGCACTGAAGCTTTCTTT.

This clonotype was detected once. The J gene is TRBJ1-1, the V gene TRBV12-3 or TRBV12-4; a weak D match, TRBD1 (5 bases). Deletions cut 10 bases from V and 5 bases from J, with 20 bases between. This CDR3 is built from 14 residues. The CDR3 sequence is CANTPFGGRTEAFF. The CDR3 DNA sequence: TGTGCCAACACTCCCTTTGGGGGTCGGACTGAAGCTTTCTTT.